This T cell receptor (beta chain) was sequenced for a study of shared clonotypes between healthy human individuals. This table comes from immunoSEQ multiplex PCR, and its TCRdb copy is limited to in-frame clones, with some not included. This sample has more than 2,000,000 clones, with 85% to 95% found just once. This CDR3 is built from 15 residues. CDR1 is SGHRS, CDR2 YFSETQ, per germline. V shed 0 bases, J shed 7 bases, and the junction held 7 bases outside the gene matches. Study conclusions and caveats: Non-shared clonotypes had lower generation probabilities than those shared by all four donors.

A word on this clone: Its antigen is as yet unknown.

This sequence originates from a man aged 18 to 29 in good health. Some clones in this sample may be carry-over from other donors' samples. The V call is TRBV5-1, the J call TRBJ2-1, with 7 positions matching TRBD2. Material: naive CD4+ T cells from PBMCs. The subset is: CD45RA+ positively selected. The CDR3 DNA reads as TGCGCCAGCAGCTTGGTTGGGAGGGCCATAAATGAGCAGTTCTTC. The encoded protein is CASSLVGRAINEQFF.